This record covers a single TCR beta chain. What it recognizes is unknown. The sample is drawn from a study of shared clonotypes between healthy human individuals. Regarding the study as a whole: The sampled material consisted only of blood, and tissue repertoires are likely to differ. Among non-shared clonotypes, generation probabilities were lower than among those shared by all four donors.

The V gene lost 8 bases and the J gene lost 6 bases, with 11 bases spanning the gap. The germline gives CDR1 PRHDT, CDR2 FYEKMQ (reference sequence). There are 11 residues in the CDR3. Over several immunoSEQ plates, each subset's genomic DNA was distributed in even portions. Using approximately 200 ng DNA, roughly 33,000 T cell genomes, the sorted-subset replicate PCRs were run. This table comes from immunoSEQ multiplex PCR, and its TCRdb copy is limited to in-frame clones, with some not included. The table shows more than 2 million clones, with about 94% occurring only once. Selected positively for CCR7 and CD45RO-negative, naive CD8 cells excluded terminally differentiated effector memory CD45RA+ cells.

V is TRBV13 and J is TRBJ2-7; a possible D gene is TRBD2 (6 bases). The sample was naive CD8+ T cells sorted from blood. The sequence was collected from a young man in good health. CDR3 coding DNA: TGTGCCAGCGCCGCGGGGCCCGAGCAGTACTTC. Amino acid sequence: CASAAGPEQYF.